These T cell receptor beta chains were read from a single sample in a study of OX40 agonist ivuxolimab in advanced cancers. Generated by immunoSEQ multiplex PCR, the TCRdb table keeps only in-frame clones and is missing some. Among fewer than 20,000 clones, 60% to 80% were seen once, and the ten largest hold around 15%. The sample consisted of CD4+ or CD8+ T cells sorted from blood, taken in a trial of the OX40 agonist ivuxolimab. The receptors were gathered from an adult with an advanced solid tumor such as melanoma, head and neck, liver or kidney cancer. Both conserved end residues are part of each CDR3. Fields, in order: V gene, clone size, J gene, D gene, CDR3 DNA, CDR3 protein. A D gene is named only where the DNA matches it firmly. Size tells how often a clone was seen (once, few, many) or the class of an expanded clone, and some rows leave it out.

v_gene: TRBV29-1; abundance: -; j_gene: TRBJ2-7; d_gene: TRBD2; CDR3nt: TGCAGCGTTGAACTAGCGGGAGTGGTTTACTTC; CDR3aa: CSVELAGVVYF
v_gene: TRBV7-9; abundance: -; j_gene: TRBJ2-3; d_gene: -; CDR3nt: TGTGCCAGCACCGTCCCAAGCTTACCGTTGATTAGCACAGATACGCAGTATTTT; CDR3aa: CASTVPSLPLISTDTQYF
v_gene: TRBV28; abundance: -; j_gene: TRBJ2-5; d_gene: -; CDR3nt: TGTGCCAGCAGTTTGAGCCCCCAGTACTTC; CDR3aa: CASSLSPQYF
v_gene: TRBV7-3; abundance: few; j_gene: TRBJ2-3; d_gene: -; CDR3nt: TGTGCCAGCAGCTTAACGGGCGGGACAGATACGCAGTATTTT; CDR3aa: CASSLTGGTDTQYF
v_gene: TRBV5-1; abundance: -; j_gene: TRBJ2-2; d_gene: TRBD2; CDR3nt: TGCGCCAGCAGCTTGGCGGTACTAGCGGGAACCAACACCGGGGAGCTGTTTTTT; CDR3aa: CASSLAVLAGTNTGELFF
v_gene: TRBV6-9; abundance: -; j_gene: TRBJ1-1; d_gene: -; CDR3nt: TGTGCCAGCAGTTATAGGGGCGCGGGCACTGAAGCTTTCTTT; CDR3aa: CASSYRGAGTEAFF
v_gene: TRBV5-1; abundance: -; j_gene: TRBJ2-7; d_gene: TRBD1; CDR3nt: TGCGCCAGCAGCCCCGGGACAGGGGGTGCCTACGAGCAGTACTTC; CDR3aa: CASSPGTGGAYEQYF
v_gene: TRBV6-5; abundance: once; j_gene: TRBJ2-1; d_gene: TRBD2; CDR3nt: TGTGCCAGCAGTTACTCCCAGCGGGAAGGTAATGAGCAGTTCTTC; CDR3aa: CASSYSQREGNEQFF
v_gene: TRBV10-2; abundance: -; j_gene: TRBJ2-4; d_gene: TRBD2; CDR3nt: TGCGCCAGCAATGAGGGCTACCTAGCGGGAGACGGAAACATTCAGTACTTC; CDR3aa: CASNEGYLAGDGNIQYF
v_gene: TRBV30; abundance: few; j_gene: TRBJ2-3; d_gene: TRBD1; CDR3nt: TGTGCCTGGAGTGTCGGGACAGGGGGCCCAGATACGCAGTATTTT; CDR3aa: CAWSVGTGGPDTQYF
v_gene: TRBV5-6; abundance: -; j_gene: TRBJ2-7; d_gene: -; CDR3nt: TGTGCCAGCAGCTTGGCCGTAAGCGGGCAGTACTTC; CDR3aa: CASSLAVSGQYF
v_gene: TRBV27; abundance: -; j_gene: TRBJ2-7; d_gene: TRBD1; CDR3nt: TGTGCCAGCAGTCATCCCGGGACAGGGGTAGACGAGCAGTACTTC; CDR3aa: CASSHPGTGVDEQYF
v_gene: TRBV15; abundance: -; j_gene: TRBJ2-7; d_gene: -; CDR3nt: TGTGCCACCAGCAGGGGCCCCGTAACCTACGAGCAGTACTTC; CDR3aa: CATSRGPVTYEQYF
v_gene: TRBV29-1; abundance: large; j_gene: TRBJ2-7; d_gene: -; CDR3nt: TGCAGCGTTGAAGACGGGACGGCCGAGCAGTACTTC; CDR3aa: CSVEDGTAEQYF
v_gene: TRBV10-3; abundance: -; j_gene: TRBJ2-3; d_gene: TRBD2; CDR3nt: TGTGCCATCAGTAGTAGCGGGGCCAACACAGATACGCAGTATTTT; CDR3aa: CAISSSGANTDTQYF
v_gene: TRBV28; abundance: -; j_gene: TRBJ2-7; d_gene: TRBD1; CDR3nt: TGTGCCAGCAGACGTGGACAGGGGTGGGCCTACGAGCAGTACTTC; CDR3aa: CASRRGQGWAYEQYF